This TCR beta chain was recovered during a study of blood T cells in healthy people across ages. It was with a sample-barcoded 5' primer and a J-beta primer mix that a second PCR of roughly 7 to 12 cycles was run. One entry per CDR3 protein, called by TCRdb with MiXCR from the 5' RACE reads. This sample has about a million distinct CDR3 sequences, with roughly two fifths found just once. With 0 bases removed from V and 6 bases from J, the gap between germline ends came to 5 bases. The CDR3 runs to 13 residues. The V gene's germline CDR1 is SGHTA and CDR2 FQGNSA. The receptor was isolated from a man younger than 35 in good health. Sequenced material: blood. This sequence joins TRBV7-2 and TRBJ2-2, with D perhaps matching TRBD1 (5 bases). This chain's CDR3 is CASSLARAGELFF. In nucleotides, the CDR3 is TGTGCCAGCAGCTTAGCCAGGGCCGGGGAGCTGTTTTTT.